The sequence of this T cell receptor (beta chain) was determined in a study of Tregs in tolerant kidney transplant recipients. Study background: An approximately 3-day belatacept mixed lymphocyte reaction, sometimes plus 5-day graft donor restimulation, preceded CD4+CD25+CD127- sorting.

Overall study results and limits: Expanding Tregs on activated donor B cells appeared to best identify donor-specific TCRbeta clones.

CDR3 length equals 15 residues. CDR1 is MNHEY, CDR2 SMNVEV, per germline (reference sequence). Here immunoSEQ multiplex PCR was the method, and the copy in TCRdb shows in-frame clones only, minus some. In the table there are about 18,000 clones, around 55% of which are singletons. In this sample, this clone turned up once. Its antigen is still unknown. Mismatch with germline at one junction end may stem from a read error. The chain uses TRBV27 and TRBJ1-2; 9 bases are shared with TRBD1. This TCR derives from a human donor in good health. Material: Tregs from blood cultured with allogeneic cells. The CDR3 nucleotides read TGTGCCAGCAGTTTATGGGCCACAGGGGGCCCCCGTCGACTCTTC. It yields the protein CASSLWATGGPRRLF.